The rows below give T cell receptor beta chains drawn from one sample of a study of cytomegalovirus exposure and HLA in healthy donors. Sequenced by immunoSEQ multiplex PCR; TCRdb stores in-frame clones only, minus some. The sample lists about 220,000 clones, less than 85% occurring once. The material sequenced was PBMCs. These receptors were taken from a man aged 18 to 30 in good health and CMV-seronegative. Both conserved end residues are part of each CDR3. The order of the fields is clone size, V gene, D gene, CDR3 length, J gene, CDR3 DNA, CDR3 protein. The D gene is left open where the match is weak. A clone size is listed for some rows: how often the clone was seen (once, few, many), or a class if it is expanded.

size: NA
V: TRBV19
D: NA
length: 15
J: TRBJ1-5
DNA: TGTGCCAGTAGTATAGATGGGGGGGTCAGCCAGCCCCAGCATTTT
CDR3: CASSIDGGVSQPQHF

size: few
V: TRBV6-5
D: NA
length: 13
J: TRBJ1-2
DNA: TGTGCCAGCAGCACCGGGGGGTTATATGGCTACACCTTC
CDR3: CASSTGGLYGYTF

size: NA
V: TRBV4-1
D: NA
length: 13
J: TRBJ1-4
DNA: TGCGCCAGCAGCCCAGGGTATAATGAAGAGGAGTTTTTT
CDR3: CASSPGYNEEEFF

size: NA
V: TRBV30
D: TRBD1
length: 17
J: TRBJ1-4
DNA: TGTGCCTGGAAGGGGGGACAGGGGTCAGAAACTAATGAAAAACTGTTTTTT
CDR3: CAWKGGQGSETNEKLFF

size: NA
V: TRBV5-1
D: TRBD1
length: 13
J: TRBJ1-2
DNA: TGCGCCAGCAGCTTGGAGAGGGGGCATGGCTACACCTTC
CDR3: CASSLERGHGYTF

size: NA
V: TRBV11-3
D: TRBD1
length: 12
J: TRBJ2-1
DNA: TGTGCCAGCAGCGGACAGGGATATGGGCAGTTCTTC
CDR3: CASSGQGYGQFF

size: NA
V: TRBV2
D: NA
length: 14
J: TRBJ2-5
DNA: TGTGCCAGCAGATCATCTACGGGGCAAGAGACCCAGTACTTC
CDR3: CASRSSTGQETQYF

size: few
V: TRBV7-6
D: TRBD2
length: 16
J: TRBJ2-1
DNA: TGTGCCAGCAGCCCAGTGGGAGGGCAGAGATACAATGAGCAGTTCTTC
CDR3: CASSPVGGQRYNEQFF

size: few
V: TRBV11-2
D: TRBD1
length: 15
J: TRBJ2-7
DNA: TGTGCCAGCAGCACCGGGACAGGGGTTCTCTACGAGCAGTACTTC
CDR3: CASSTGTGVLYEQYF

size: few
V: TRBV5-5
D: TRBD1
length: 14
J: TRBJ1-2
DNA: TGTGCCAGCAGCTTTGAGGGACAGGGTGTTGGCTACACCTTC
CDR3: CASSFEGQGVGYTF

size: NA
V: TRBV5-1
D: TRBD2
length: 15
J: TRBJ2-3
DNA: TGCGCCAGCAGCAGTACTAGCGGGAGGGAAGATACGCAGTATTTT
CDR3: CASSSTSGREDTQYF

size: NA
V: TRBV29-1
D: TRBD1
length: 15
J: TRBJ2-3
DNA: TGCAGCGTGACCGAACAGGGGACAGGCACAGATACGCAGTATTTT
CDR3: CSVTEQGTGTDTQYF

size: once
V: TRBV5-1
D: TRBD1
length: 15
J: TRBJ1-1
DNA: TGCGCCAGCAGCTCGTCCGGGACAGGGATCACTGAAGCTTTCTTT
CDR3: CASSSSGTGITEAFF

size: NA
V: TRBV7-9
D: NA
length: 15
J: TRBJ2-2
DNA: TGTGCCAGCATCTACCCCGGGACAAGCACCGGGGAGCTGTTTTTT
CDR3: CASIYPGTSTGELFF

size: NA
V: TRBV5-4
D: TRBD2
length: 14
J: TRBJ2-5
DNA: TGTGCCAGCAGCCCAACTAGCGGGAGTTTGTTGCAGTACTTC
CDR3: CASSPTSGSLLQYF

size: once
V: TRBV5-1
D: NA
length: 14
J: TRBJ2-5
DNA: TGCGCCAGCAGCCGACCCACTGGGGGGGAGACCCAGTACTTC
CDR3: CASSRPTGGETQYF

size: NA
V: TRBV2
D: TRBD2
length: 15
J: TRBJ2-1
DNA: TGTGCCAGCAGTTTAAGGACTAGCGGGGGAGATGAGCAGTTCTTC
CDR3: CASSLRTSGGDEQFF

size: NA
V: TRBV6-5
D: TRBD1
length: 15
J: TRBJ2-1
DNA: TGTGCCAGCAGTCCAACCCGGGACAGCTACAATGAGCAGTTCTTC
CDR3: CASSPTRDSYNEQFF

size: NA
V: TRBV11-2
D: TRBD1
length: 15
J: TRBJ2-3
DNA: TGTGCCAGCAGCCCCGGGACAGGGGGCGCCGATACGCAGTATTTT
CDR3: CASSPGTGGADTQYF

size: NA
V: TRBV5-1
D: TRBD2
length: 15
J: TRBJ2-1
DNA: TGCGCCAGCAGCTTGGCTAGCGGGAGTCTCAATGAGCAGTTCTTC
CDR3: CASSLASGSLNEQFF

size: NA
V: TRBV29-1
D: TRBD1
length: 17
J: TRBJ1-1
DNA: TGCAGCGTTGAAGCCTTCTTAGGACAGGGGCGGAACACTGAAGCTTTCTTT
CDR3: CSVEAFLGQGRNTEAFF

size: NA
V: TRBV9
D: NA
length: 14
J: TRBJ2-7
DNA: TGTGCCAGCAGCGCGGGCGGGACGGACCTCGAGCAGTACTTC
CDR3: CASSAGGTDLEQYF

size: NA
V: TRBV6-1
D: NA
length: 15
J: TRBJ2-1
DNA: TGTGCCAGCAGCAGGTTGATGAATTCCTACAATGAGCAGTTCTTC
CDR3: CASSRLMNSYNEQFF

size: NA
V: TRBV5-1
D: NA
length: 16
J: TRBJ2-1
DNA: TGCGCCAGCAGCCCGGTAGGGGGAGGGCCTGTCAATGAGCAGTTCTTC
CDR3: CASSPVGGGPVNEQFF

size: once
V: TRBV7-2
D: NA
length: 15
J: TRBJ1-2
DNA: TGTGCCAGCAGCCGTGGACATCAGGAGAACTATGGCTACACCTTC
CDR3: CASSRGHQENYGYTF

size: NA
V: TRBV18
D: TRBD1
length: 15
J: TRBJ1-5
DNA: TGTGCCAGCTCACCAGGCGGACAGGTTGGTCAGCCCCAGCATTTT
CDR3: CASSPGGQVGQPQHF

size: NA
V: TRBV10-1
D: NA
length: 15
J: TRBJ2-7
DNA: TGCGCCAGCAGCGCCCCAAATCGACAGGACTACGAGCAGTACTTC
CDR3: CASSAPNRQDYEQYF

size: NA
V: TRBV14
D: TRBD2
length: 16
J: TRBJ2-1
DNA: TGTGCCAGCAGCCAAGGTATTATAGCGGGGCCCGGGGAGCAGTTCTTC
CDR3: CASSQGIIAGPGEQFF

size: few
V: TRBV7-8
D: NA
length: 13
J: TRBJ1-1
DNA: TGTGCCAGCAGCACCGGACAGAACACTGAAGCTTTCTTT
CDR3: CASSTGQNTEAFF

size: NA
V: TRBV5-1
D: NA
length: 13
J: TRBJ2-7
DNA: TGCGCCAGCAGAGGCGGGACCTCCTACGAGCAGTACTTC
CDR3: CASRGGTSYEQYF

size: NA
V: TRBV28
D: TRBD2
length: 16
J: TRBJ2-3
DNA: TGTGCCAGCAGTTATGGGACTAGCGGACACACAGATACGCAGTATTTT
CDR3: CASSYGTSGHTDTQYF

size: NA
V: TRBV4-2
D: TRBD2
length: 16
J: TRBJ2-7
DNA: TGTGCCAGCAGCCAGCGAACTAGCGGGGATTCCTACGAGCAGTACTTC
CDR3: CASSQRTSGDSYEQYF

size: NA
V: TRBV5-1
D: NA
length: 13
J: TRBJ2-1
DNA: TGCGCCAGCAGCTTGGAGGGGGGGAATGAGCAGTTCTTC
CDR3: CASSLEGGNEQFF

size: NA
V: TRBV19
D: TRBD1
length: 13
J: TRBJ1-4
DNA: TGTGCCACCAGACAGGGCAAAAATGAAAAACTGTTTTTT
CDR3: CATRQGKNEKLFF

size: few
V: TRBV2
D: TRBD1
length: 12
J: TRBJ1-4
DNA: TGTGCCAGCAGGACAGGGCATGAAAAACTGTTTTTT
CDR3: CASRTGHEKLFF

size: NA
V: TRBV4-1
D: NA
length: 15
J: TRBJ2-3
DNA: TGCGCCAGCAGCCAAGCGAGCGGTAGCACAGATACGCAGTATTTT
CDR3: CASSQASGSTDTQYF

size: NA
V: TRBV28
D: NA
length: 15
J: TRBJ1-1
DNA: TGTGCCAGCAGTACCACAGGGACGGGAGGCACTGAAGCTTTCTTT
CDR3: CASSTTGTGGTEAFF

size: NA
V: TRBV7-2
D: TRBD2
length: 19
J: TRBJ2-5
DNA: TGTGCCAGCAGCCCTGCGGGGACTAGCGGGAGGGCCGGGCGAGAGACCCAGTACTTC
CDR3: CASSPAGTSGRAGRETQYF

size: few
V: TRBV2
D: NA
length: 13
J: TRBJ1-1
DNA: TGTGCCAGCAGTGACAGGGCGAGAACTGAAGCTTTCTTT
CDR3: CASSDRARTEAFF

size: NA
V: TRBV10-3
D: NA
length: 12
J: TRBJ1-1
DNA: TGTGCCATCAGTGACAGGAACACTGAAGCTTTCTTT
CDR3: CAISDRNTEAFF

size: NA
V: TRBV7-9
D: NA
length: 18
J: TRBJ1-3
DNA: TGTGCCAGCAGCTTAGCGGGGAGGGCTTCCTTCTCTGGAAACACCATATATTTT
CDR3: CASSLAGRASFSGNTIYF

size: few
V: TRBV5-4
D: NA
length: 15
J: TRBJ2-6
DNA: TGTGCCAGCAGCGGAGGGTTACCTGGGGCCAACGTCCTGACTTTC
CDR3: CASSGGLPGANVLTF

size: once
V: TRBV6-1
D: NA
length: 11
J: TRBJ2-7
DNA: TGTGCCAGCGCTAGGTGGGTCGAGCAGTACTTC
CDR3: CASARWVEQYF

size: NA
V: TRBV10-3
D: NA
length: 15
J: TRBJ1-1
DNA: TGTGCCATCAGTGAAACCTCTAATTCCGGCACTGAAGCTTTCTTT
CDR3: CAISETSNSGTEAFF

size: NA
V: TRBV2
D: TRBD2
length: 15
J: TRBJ2-2
DNA: TGTGCCAGCAGTGGAACTAGCGGAGGGACCGGGGAGCTGTTTTTT
CDR3: CASSGTSGGTGELFF

size: NA
V: TRBV5-4
D: TRBD2
length: 15
J: TRBJ2-3
DNA: TGTGCCAGCAGCGGGGGAGCGGGAGGAGTAGATACGCAGTATTTT
CDR3: CASSGGAGGVDTQYF

size: NA
V: TRBV7-3
D: NA
length: 13
J: TRBJ1-2
DNA: TGTGCCAGCAGCTTGACAGGCAGCTATGGCTACACCTTC
CDR3: CASSLTGSYGYTF

size: NA
V: TRBV28
D: TRBD2
length: 15
J: TRBJ2-7
DNA: TGTGCCAGCAGTTTCGCGGGTGGCGGGAGGGACGAGCAGTACTTC
CDR3: CASSFAGGGRDEQYF

size: NA
V: TRBV12-5
D: TRBD1
length: 16
J: TRBJ1-2
DNA: TGTGCTAGTGGTCCTGTCACGGACAGGGAGTATCGTGGCTACACCTTC
CDR3: CASGPVTDREYRGYTF

size: NA
V: TRBV12-1
D: NA
length: 17
J: TRBJ1-2
DNA: TGTGCCAGCAGCTTTCCCCCGATCCGGGACAGCCCTTATGGCTACACCTTC
CDR3: CASSFPPIRDSPYGYTF

size: NA
V: TRBV5-1
D: TRBD1
length: 18
J: TRBJ2-2
DNA: TGCGCCAGCAGCTTGGCCACAGGGGGCGCCGGTCACACCGGGGAGCTGTTTTTT
CDR3: CASSLATGGAGHTGELFF

size: NA
V: TRBV5-1
D: TRBD1
length: 15
J: TRBJ2-7
DNA: TGCGCCAGCAGCTTTGGGACAGGGGGCGCGTACGAGCAGTACTTC
CDR3: CASSFGTGGAYEQYF

size: once
V: TRBV9
D: TRBD2
length: 16
J: TRBJ2-1
DNA: TGTGCCAGCAGCGCCCGGACTAGCGGAACATACAATGAGCAGTTCTTC
CDR3: CASSARTSGTYNEQFF

size: once
V: TRBV18
D: NA
length: 17
J: TRBJ1-5
DNA: TGTGCCAGCTCATCTCCTAATAGGGGGGGAGGCAATCAGCCCCAGCATTTT
CDR3: CASSSPNRGGGNQPQHF

size: NA
V: TRBV18
D: NA
length: 14
J: TRBJ1-4
DNA: TGTGCCAGCTCACCTCAGAGGGCGGTTGAAAAACTGTTTTTT
CDR3: CASSPQRAVEKLFF

size: once
V: TRBV7-2
D: NA
length: 15
J: TRBJ1-3
DNA: TGTGCCAGCAGCCAACAGGGCCTCTCTGGAAACACCATATATTTT
CDR3: CASSQQGLSGNTIYF